This T cell receptor beta chain came from a study of human T cells and chemical hapten exposure. In the study overall: For the roughly 25-week duration of the study, patients were given weekly doses of diphenylcyclopropenone on the scalp.

The CDR3 contains 15 residues. Trimming cost V 6 bases and J 6 bases; bases outside gene matches: 13. The library put unique molecular identifiers onto individual cDNA molecules. Source study methods: Sampled TCR counts reached a median of about 90,000 per sample, with values ranging from roughly 20,000 to 700,000. A single record per CDR3 protein comes from TCRdb applying MiXCR to the RACE reads. The V and J calls come from TCRdb's annotation, not from the publication. Of about 89,000 distinct CDR3 sequences in the sample, about 10% are singletons; the top ten hold about 3%. As to time point: pre-sensitization, week 0. Treatment in this sample: therapeutic diphenylcyclopropenone sensitization with weekly scalp DPC.

The sequence came from a woman aged 55-69 years with alopecia areata. Some clones in this sample may be carry-over from other donors' samples. The specimen was whole blood, collected in connection with sensitization to the hapten diphenylcyclopropenone (DPC). V usage is TRBV12-3 or TRBV12-4 and J usage is TRBJ2-7; 8 nucleotides line up with TRBD1. CDR3 sequence reads: CASSSPGTGQVEQYF. In DNA, the CDR3 is TGTGCCAGCAGCTCCCCCGGGACAGGTCAGGTCGAGCAGTACTTC.